Listed here are 30 T cell receptor beta chains from one sample, sequenced in a study of cytomegalovirus exposure and HLA in healthy donors. The PCR had 60 Vbeta and 13 Jbeta primers. The table came from immunoSEQ multiplex PCR; TCRdb's copy has only in-frame clones and leaves some out. The sample contains 200,000 to 250,000 clones, 75% to 85% of which appear only once. Sequenced: PBMCs. The receptors come from a woman aged 55-70 years in good health and CMV-seropositive.

This clone occurred a few times. The chain links TRBV10-3 to TRBJ2-3; TRBD2 agrees at 10 bases. The CDR3 runs to 15 residues. The germline CDR1 and CDR2 sequences are ENHRY and SYGVKD. The J segment lost 3 bases and the V segment lost 5 bases, leaving 5 bases of the junction unmatched. CDR3 nucleotides: TGTGCCATCAGTTACCTAGCGGGGGATACAGATACGCAGTATTTT. It codes for CAISYLAGDTDTQYF.

V gene TRBV18 combines with J gene TRBJ2-7, with 10 bases matching TRBD1. The CDR3 consists of 15 residues. Losses at the gene ends were 6 bases for V and 4 bases for J; bases not matched to a gene: 9. Germline loops: CDR1 KGHSH, CDR2 LQKENI. The CDR3 region has the DNA TGTGCCAGCTCCCCTGGGACAGGGGATACGTACGAGCAGTACTTC. Its translation is CASSPGTGDTYEQYF.

The chain employs TRBV11-2 and TRBJ2-3, with 7 bases that match TRBD1. V was clipped by 6 bases and J by 0 bases; unmatched bases: 9. Germline V lookup: CDR1 SGHAT, CDR2 FQNNGV. This CDR3 comprises 16 residues. The CDR3 DNA sequence: TGTGCCAGCAGTAGGGGTGGGGGACAGAGCACAGATACGCAGTATTTT. Translated: CASSRGGGQSTDTQYF.

The chain carries TRBV18 and TRBJ1-4; TRBD1 aligns across 7 bases. The CDR3 extends over 15 amino acids. Per the germline V gene, CDR1 is KGHSH and CDR2 is LQKENI. V lost 3 bases, J lost 6 bases, and 7 bases stayed unmatched. CDR3 coding DNA: TGTGCCAGCTCACCTAATCGACAGGGCCATGAAAAACTGTTTTTT. Translation gives CASSPNRQGHEKLFF.

This clone has only a few counts. V is TRBV5-1 and J is TRBJ1-2; 11 bases fit TRBD1. Germline lookup yields CDR1 SGHRS and CDR2 YFSETQ. V was clipped by 0 bases and J by 7 bases; unmatched bases: 2. The CDR3 is 14 amino acids. This chain's CDR3 is CASSLVGTGGGYTF. CDR3 nucleotide sequence: TGCGCCAGCAGCTTGGTTGGGACAGGGGGTGGCTACACCTTC.

V and J are TRBV4-2 and TRBJ2-7, with D possibly being TRBD1 (6 bases). V was shortened by 2 bases and J by 2 bases, with 16 bases between the two germline ends. The germline V gene has CDR1 LGHNA and CDR2 YNFKEQ. This CDR3 contains 16 residues. The CDR3 region has the DNA TGTGCCAGCAGCCAATCTGGGCAGGGGATAGCCTACGAGCAGTACTTC. Translating gives CASSQSGQGIAYEQYF.

The chain has TRBV7-9 and TRBJ1-2; TRBD1 matches at 8 bases. The CDR3 loop spans 14 amino acids. Germline lookup yields CDR1 SEHNR and CDR2 FQNEAQ (reference sequence). After removal of 5 bases from V and 5 bases from J, the junction contained 7 bases not matched to a gene. The chain's CDR3 is CASSEPGQEYGYTF. The CDR3 DNA reads TGTGCCAGCAGCGAGCCGGGACAGGAGTATGGCTACACCTTC.

This clone was seen a handful of times. This chain uses TRBV9 with TRBJ2-4; 9 bases fit TRBD1. V lost 4 bases, J lost 5 bases, and 4 bases stayed unmatched. CDR1 SGDLS and CDR2 YYNGEE come from the germline V gene. The CDR3 is made up of 14 amino acids. The CDR3 protein is CASSPRTGENIQYF. Here the CDR3 DNA reads TGTGCCAGCAGCCCCAGGACAGGGGAAAACATTCAGTACTTC. Full variable domain (rest looked up from reference TRBV9 and TRBJ2-4): DSGVTQTPKHLITATGQRVTLRCSPRSGDLSVYWYQQSLDQGLQFLIQYYNGEERAKGNILERFSAQQFPDLHSELNLSSLELGDSALYFCASSPRTGENIQYFGAGTRLSVL.

V gene TRBV5-8 combines with J gene TRBJ1-5, with 7 nucleotides matching TRBD1. J lost 5 bases, V lost 7 bases, and 3 bases had no gene match. The CDR3 has 12 amino acids. Germline assignment: CDR1 SGHTS and CDR2 YDEGEE. The CDR3: CASDTGDQPQHF. The CDR3, as DNA: TGTGCCAGCGACACAGGGGATCAGCCCCAGCATTTT.

This chain links TRBV2 with TRBJ2-2; 8 bases fit TRBD2. The CDR3 is 14 residues long. The V and J ends lost 7 bases and 4 bases, in that order; junction bases with no gene match: 5. Germline CDR1 and CDR2: SNHLY and FYNNEI. CDR3 nucleotide sequence: TGTGCCAGCAATCGGGAGGGCGTCACCGGGGAGCTGTTTTTT. It yields the protein CASNREGVTGELFF. Looking up the rest from reference TRBV2 and TRBJ2-2 gives the full variable domain: EPEVTQTPSHQVTQMGQEVILRCVPISNHLYFYWYRQILGQKVEFLVSFYNNEISEKSEIFDDQFSVERPDGSNFTLKIRSTKLEDSAMYFCASNREGVTGELFFGEGSRLTVL.

The J gene is TRBJ1-2, the V gene TRBV9; 12 bases are shared with TRBD1. Per the germline V gene, CDR1 is SGDLS and CDR2 is YYNGEE. V was pared by 3 bases and J by 8 bases, with 8 bases of the junction left unmatched. The CDR3 length is 15 residues. The chain's CDR3 is CASSAGTGGAGGYTF. The DNA for the CDR3 is TGTGCCAGCAGCGCTGGGACAGGGGGCGCAGGAGGCTACACCTTC.

V usage is TRBV10-3 and J usage is TRBJ1-1; D unresolved. Germline CDR1 is ENHRY and CDR2 is SYGVKD. Trimming cost V 6 bases and J 1 base, with 9 bases left between them. The CDR3 loop spans 13 amino acids. The CDR3 bases are TGTGCCATCAGCGGACGGGAGAACACTGAAGCTTTCTTT. Translating it yields CAISGRENTEAFF.

V usage is TRBV6-5 and J usage is TRBJ1-2; D gene ambiguous. V gave up 4 bases and J gave up 2 bases, with 8 bases separating them. Germline CDR1 is MNHEY and CDR2 is SVGAGI. This CDR3 comprises 13 residues. Written as DNA, the CDR3 is TGTGCCAGCAGTTCAACTCTAAACTATGGCTACACCTTC. Its protein product is CASSSTLNYGYTF.

V is TRBV10-1 and J is TRBJ2-3; 10 bases fit TRBD2. CDR1 and CDR2 (germline): WNHNN, SYGVQD (reference sequence). This CDR3 is 17 amino acids long. V lost 4 bases to trimming and J lost 4 bases; unmatched junction nucleotides: 11. The CDR3 sequence: CASSGSPLAGVADTQYF. The CDR3 nucleotides are TGCGCCAGCAGTGGGTCCCCTCTAGCGGGAGTTGCAGATACGCAGTATTTT.

The sample holds one count of this clone. This chain connects TRBV28 to TRBJ2-3, with D unclear. The CDR3 is made up of 13 amino acids. CDR1 and CDR2 from the germline V gene are MDHEN and SYDVKM. V was pared by 8 bases and J by 0 bases, with 9 bases between. This chain's CDR3 is CASGLSSTDTQYF. The DNA for the CDR3 is TGTGCCAGCGGGCTATCTAGCACAGATACGCAGTATTTT.

This clone was found a few times. The V gene is TRBV7-6, the J gene TRBJ1-1; no definite D call. The CDR3 runs 13 residues. Germline values: CDR1 SGHVS, CDR2 FNYEAQ. V lost 1 base and J 1 base, leaving 4 bases between the germline ends. The CDR3 DNA reads as TGTGCCAGCAGCTTAGACAGGAACACTGAAGCTTTCTTT. It translates to CASSLDRNTEAFF.

This chain links TRBV11-2 with TRBJ1-2; D perhaps matches TRBD1 (6 bases). V was pared by 4 bases and J by 5 bases, with 8 bases between. The germline V gene encodes CDR1 SGHAT and CDR2 FQNNGV. The CDR3 loop spans 12 amino acids. This CDR3 is CASSSGEYGYTF. In nucleotides, the CDR3 is TGTGCCAGCAGCTCAGGGGAGTATGGCTACACCTTC.

The chain carries TRBV2 and TRBJ1-5, with D maybe TRBD1 (5 bases). The germline V gene has CDR1 SNHLY and CDR2 FYNNEI. This CDR3 comprises 14 residues. Trimming took 8 bases from V and 2 from J, leaving 13 bases between them. Here the CDR3 reads CASGQAGRNQPQHF. The CDR3 DNA is TGTGCCAGCGGGCAAGCGGGGCGCAATCAGCCCCAGCATTTT.

Regarding this clone: Within the sample, other DNA sequences also encode this same CDR3. The chain is built from TRBV5-1 and TRBJ1-1; D is unclear. This CDR3 spans 12 amino acids. Trimming left V 2 bases short and J 4 bases short, with 6 bases between. The V gene's germline CDR1 is SGHRS and CDR2 YFSETQ. CDR3 protein: CASSLGSTEAFF. CDR3 sequence (DNA): TGCGCCAGCAGCTTAGGGAGCACTGAAGCTTTCTTT.

The CDR3, as DNA: TGTGCCAGCACCTACACAGGGTGGCGGACGCAGTATTTT. It is translated as CASTYTGWRTQYF. The V gene is TRBV21-1, the J gene TRBJ2-3; the table's TRBD1 call for D was not verified on the DNA. TRBV21-1 is termed a pseudogene. This CDR3 has 13 residues.

The CDR3 spells CAGTDSVNEKLFF. As DNA, the CDR3 is TGTGCCGGAACGGACAGCGTTAATGAAAAACTGTTTTTT. This sequence joins TRBV2 and TRBJ1-4; a weak D match, TRBD1 (6 bases). Germline CDR1 reads SNHLY; CDR2 reads FYNNEI. This CDR3 is 13 amino acids long. V lost 11 bases and J lost 4, with 14 bases in between.

CDR3 amino acids: CASSLPSGGASYNEQFF. The CDR3 DNA sequence: TGTGCCAGCAGCTTGCCTAGCGGGGGGGCTTCCTACAATGAGCAGTTCTTC. The chain recombines TRBV7-9 with TRBJ2-1; 12 nucleotides agree with TRBD2. The V and J ends lost 3 bases and 1 base, in that order; junction bases with no gene match: 4. The CDR3 is 17 amino acids. Per the germline V gene, CDR1 is SEHNR and CDR2 is FQNEAQ (reference sequence).

The CDR3 protein is CASSLSAVQSETQYF. CDR3 coding DNA: TGTGCCAGCAGTTTAAGTGCAGTCCAGTCGGAGACCCAGTACTTC. This chain joins TRBV27 and TRBJ2-5; D call uncertain. The CDR3 runs to 15 residues. Germline values: CDR1 MNHEY, CDR2 SMNVEV (reference sequence). The V and J ends lost 2 bases and 5 bases respectively, with 15 bases between them.

This clone was recorded a few times. The chain uses TRBV11-2 and TRBJ2-7; tentatively, D is TRBD1 (6 bases). V lost 4 bases and J lost 2, with 18 bases in between. Germline V gene data show CDR1 as SGHAT and CDR2 as FQNNGV. This CDR3 has 16 residues. The CDR3 protein is CASSYGSGTGPYEQYF. DNA for the CDR3: TGTGCCAGCAGCTACGGTAGTGGCACAGGGCCCTACGAGCAGTACTTC.

The gene calls are TRBV5-6 and TRBJ1-2, with 10 bases fitting TRBD1. Germline lookup yields CDR1 SGHDT and CDR2 YYEEEE. The CDR3 length is 15 residues. Trimming at V came to 5 bases and at J to 8 bases, leaving 12 bases not matched to a gene. This CDR3 reads CASSYRDRGPGGYTF. CDR3 DNA: TGTGCCAGCAGTTACCGGGACAGGGGTCCTGGCGGCTACACCTTC.

V is TRBV7-2 and J is TRBJ2-1, with D maybe TRBD1 (6 bases). Germline CDR1 SGHTA, CDR2 FQGNSA. CDR3 length: 14 amino acids. V lost 6 bases and J 3 bases, leaving 12 bases between the germline ends. The CDR3 coding sequence is TGTGCCAGCAGAGCACAGGGCTTCTACAATGAGCAGTTCTTC. Its translation: CASRAQGFYNEQFF.

The chain carries TRBV20-1 and TRBJ2-5; D ambiguous. The CDR3 is 11 residues long. Germline CDR1 DFQATT, CDR2 SNEGSKA (reference sequence). Trimming cost V 0 bases and J 7 bases, with 6 bases left between them. In DNA form, the CDR3 reads TGCAGTGCTAGAGATCCCCGGACCCAGTACTTC. Its translation is CSARDPRTQYF.

The rearrangement uses TRBV7-6 and TRBJ2-7; no definite D call. The CDR3 extends over 13 amino acids. V shed 4 bases and J shed 4 bases, with 11 bases lying between them. Germline-derived CDR1 and CDR2 are SGHVS and FNYEAQ. The CDR3 region is CASSSNYLYEQYF. CDR3 DNA: TGTGCCAGCAGCTCCAACTACCTATACGAGCAGTACTTC.

This clone showed up just once. CDR3 in amino acids: CSVSSNYEQYF. CDR3 coding DNA: TGCAGCGTAAGCTCCAACTACGAGCAGTACTTC. V is TRBV29-1 and J is TRBJ2-7; D ambiguous. V gave up 6 bases and J gave up 3 bases, with 9 bases separating them. Germline CDR1 reads SQVTM; CDR2 reads ANQGSEA. The CDR3 consists of 11 residues.

Written as DNA, the CDR3 is TGTGCCAGCAGCTTACGGGGACAGGGCGACGGCTACACCTTC. It specifies CASSLRGQGDGYTF. This sequence joins TRBV5-8 and TRBJ1-2; 9 nucleotides align to TRBD1. This CDR3 has 14 residues. The V gene's germline CDR1 is SGHTS and CDR2 YDEGEE. The V gene end was trimmed by 2 bases and the J gene end by 8 bases; junction bases not matched to a gene: 7.